Given below is one T cell receptor beta chain in context. The sample belongs to a study of CD8 T cells in Susac syndrome. Isolation of CD8+ and CD4+ T cells was performed negatively, whereas enrichment of TEMRA cells was done by FACS. From germline, CDR1 is MDHEN and CDR2 SYDVKM. The CDR3 is 15 residues long. Trimming stripped 6 bases from V and 8 bases from J, with 20 bases between. The RNA, roughly 0.5 to 1 ug, was put through reverse transcription using random hexamers. One entry per CDR3 protein results from TCRdb running MiXCR on the immunoSEQ multiplex PCR reads. The repertoire consists of about 170,000 distinct CDR3 sequences, with approximately 94% occurring once and the leading ten covering roughly 0.1%.

The sample consisted of CD4+ T cells from PBMCs. The V gene is TRBV28, the J gene TRBJ1-5; possible D gene TRBD1, 5 bases. The clonotype originates from a human donor with multiple sclerosis. In DNA form, the CDR3 reads TGTGCCAGCAGGGCCCCCGAGGGGAGCCGTAAGCCCCAGCATTTT. Its translation: CASRAPEGSRKPQHF.